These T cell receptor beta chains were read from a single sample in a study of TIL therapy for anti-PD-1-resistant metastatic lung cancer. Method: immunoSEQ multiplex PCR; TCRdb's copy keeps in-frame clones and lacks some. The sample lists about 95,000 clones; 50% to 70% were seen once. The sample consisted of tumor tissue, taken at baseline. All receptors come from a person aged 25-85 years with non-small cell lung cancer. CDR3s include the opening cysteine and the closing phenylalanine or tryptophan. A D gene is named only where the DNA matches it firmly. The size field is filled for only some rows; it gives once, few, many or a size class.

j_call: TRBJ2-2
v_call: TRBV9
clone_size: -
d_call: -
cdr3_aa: CASSVIDTGELFF
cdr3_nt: TGTGCCAGCAGCGTTATCGACACCGGGGAGCTGTTTTTT

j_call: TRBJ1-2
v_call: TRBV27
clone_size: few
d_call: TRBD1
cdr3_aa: CASRAQQGGYGYTF
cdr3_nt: TGTGCCAGCAGAGCTCAACAGGGGGGCTATGGCTACACCTTC

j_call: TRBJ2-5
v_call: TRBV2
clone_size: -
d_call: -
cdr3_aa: CASISRRSPQETQYF
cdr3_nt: TGTGCCAGCATCAGCCGTCGGAGCCCTCAAGAGACCCAGTACTTC

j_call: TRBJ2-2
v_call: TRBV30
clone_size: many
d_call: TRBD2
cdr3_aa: CAWVGGYSGRTNTGELFF
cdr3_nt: TGTGCCTGGGTGGGAGGTTATAGCGGGAGGACGAACACCGGGGAGCTGTTTTTT

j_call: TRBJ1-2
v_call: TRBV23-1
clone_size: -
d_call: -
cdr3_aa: CASSQGDRSSNYGYTF
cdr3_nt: TGCGCCAGCAGTCAAGGAGACAGGTCTTCAAACTATGGCTACACCTTC

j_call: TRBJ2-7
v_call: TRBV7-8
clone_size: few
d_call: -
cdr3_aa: CASSFTMGYEQYF
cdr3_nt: TGTGCCAGCAGCTTTACCATGGGTTACGAGCAGTACTTC

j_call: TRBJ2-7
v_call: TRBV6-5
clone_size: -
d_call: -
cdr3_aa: CASTAPTSYEQYF
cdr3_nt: TGTGCCAGCACCGCCCCCACTTCCTACGAGCAGTACTTC

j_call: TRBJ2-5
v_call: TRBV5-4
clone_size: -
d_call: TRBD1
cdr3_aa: CASSFDRAETQYF
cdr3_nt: TGTGCCAGCAGCTTCGACAGGGCAGAGACCCAGTACTTC

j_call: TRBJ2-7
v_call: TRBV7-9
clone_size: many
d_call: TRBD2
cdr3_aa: CASSLPRSPTSGSTYEQYF
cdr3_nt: TGTGCCAGCAGCTTACCCCGCTCTCCGACTAGCGGGAGTACCTACGAGCAGTACTTC

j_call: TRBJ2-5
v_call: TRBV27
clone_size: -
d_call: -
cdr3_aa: CASSYRDPSETQYF
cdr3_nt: TGTGCCAGCAGTTACCGGGACCCCTCCGAGACCCAGTACTTC

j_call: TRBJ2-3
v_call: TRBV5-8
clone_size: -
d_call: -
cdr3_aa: CASSEVATDTQYF
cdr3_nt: TGTGCCAGCAGCGAGGTCGCTACAGATACGCAGTATTTT

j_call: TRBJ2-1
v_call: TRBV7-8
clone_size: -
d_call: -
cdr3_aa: CASSLTQNYINEQFF
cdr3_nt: TGTGCCAGCAGCTTAACCCAGAACTACATCAATGAGCAGTTCTTC

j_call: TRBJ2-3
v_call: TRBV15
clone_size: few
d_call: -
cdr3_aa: CATSSSLGRFTDTQYF
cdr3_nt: TGTGCCACCAGCAGCTCATTGGGTAGATTCACAGATACGCAGTATTTT

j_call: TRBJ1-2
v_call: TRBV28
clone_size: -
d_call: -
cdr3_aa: CASRPTAGDGYTF
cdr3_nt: TGTGCCAGCAGACCCACCGCTGGGGATGGCTACACCTTC

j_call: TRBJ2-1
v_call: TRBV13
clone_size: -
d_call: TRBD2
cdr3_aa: CASSLALSPVAGGSYNEQFF
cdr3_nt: TGTGCCAGCAGCTTAGCCCTATCCCCCGTAGCGGGAGGCTCCTACAATGAGCAGTTCTTC

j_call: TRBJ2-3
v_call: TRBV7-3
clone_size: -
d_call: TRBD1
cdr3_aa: CASSPDRGDTQYF
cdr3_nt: TGTGCCAGCAGCCCAGACAGGGGTGATACGCAGTATTTT

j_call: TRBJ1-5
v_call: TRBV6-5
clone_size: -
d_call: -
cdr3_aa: CASRTVNQPQHF
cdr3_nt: TGTGCCAGCAGGACAGTCAATCAGCCCCAGCATTTT

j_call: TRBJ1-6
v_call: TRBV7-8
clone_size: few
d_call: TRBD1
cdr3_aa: CASSSPGQGYSPLHF
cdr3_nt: TGTGCCAGCAGCTCTCCGGGACAGGGGTACTCACCCCTCCACTTT

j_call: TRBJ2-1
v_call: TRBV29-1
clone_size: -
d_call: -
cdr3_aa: CSTRLGGISYNEQFF
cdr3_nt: TGCAGCACCAGACTAGGCGGGATCTCCTACAATGAGCAGTTCTTC

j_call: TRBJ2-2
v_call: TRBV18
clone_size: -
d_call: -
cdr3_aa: CASSPSQGLNTGELFF
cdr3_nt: TGTGCCAGCTCACCGAGTCAGGGGCTGAACACCGGGGAGCTGTTTTTT

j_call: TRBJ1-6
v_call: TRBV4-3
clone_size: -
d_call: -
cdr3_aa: CASSQWGDNSPLHF
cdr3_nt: TGCGCCAGCAGCCAATGGGGAGATAATTCACCCCTCCACTTT

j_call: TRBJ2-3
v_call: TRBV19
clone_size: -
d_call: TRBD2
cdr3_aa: CASSWGASGATDTQYF
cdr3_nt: TGTGCCAGTAGTTGGGGGGCTAGCGGGGCCACAGATACGCAGTATTTT